The clone carrying this T cell receptor beta chain turned up a few times. As yet, its antigen is unknown. V lost 3 bases to trimming and J lost 10 bases; unmatched junction nucleotides: 17. CDR3 length: 17 amino acids. The V gene's germline CDR1 is MNHNS and CDR2 SASEGT. The entry originates in a study of cytomegalovirus exposure and HLA in healthy donors. About the study: Earlier, almost 120 million unique TCR beta sequences were recovered from about 200 million T cells by an analysis. General observations from the study: Cytomegalovirus-associated TCR beta chains were listed, numbering over 150. According to reports, the classifier identified cytomegalovirus status with high specificity and sensitivity.

A multiplex PCR was run with 60 Vbeta primers and 13 Jbeta primers. Assay used: immunoSEQ multiplex PCR; TCRdb lists only in-frame clones, some missing. The sample consists of approximately 140,000 clones, around 84% of them appearing once. When sampled, the donors appeared nominally healthy, though they likely had unrecorded immune exposures. The rearrangement joins TRBV6-1 to TRBJ2-1; TRBD2 matches at 8 bases. What was sequenced was PBMCs. The clonotype originates from a man in his forties or fifties in good health and CMV-seronegative. In DNA, the CDR3 is TGTGCCAGCAGTGAGATGTCGGGGACTAGGGTGGTTGGGGAGCAGTTCTTC. This sequence encodes CASSEMSGTRVVGEQFF.